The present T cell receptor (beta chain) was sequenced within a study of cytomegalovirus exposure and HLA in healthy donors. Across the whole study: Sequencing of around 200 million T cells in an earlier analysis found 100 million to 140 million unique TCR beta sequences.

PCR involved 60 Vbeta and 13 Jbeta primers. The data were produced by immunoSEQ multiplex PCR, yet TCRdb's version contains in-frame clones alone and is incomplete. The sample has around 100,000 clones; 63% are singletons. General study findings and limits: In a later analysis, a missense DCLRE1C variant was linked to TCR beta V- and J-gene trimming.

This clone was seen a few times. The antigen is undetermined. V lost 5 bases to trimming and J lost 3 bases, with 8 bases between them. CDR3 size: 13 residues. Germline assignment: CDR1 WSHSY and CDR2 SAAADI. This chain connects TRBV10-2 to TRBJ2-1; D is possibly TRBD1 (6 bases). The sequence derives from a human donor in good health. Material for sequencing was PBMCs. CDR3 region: CASSRTDYNEQFF. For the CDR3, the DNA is TGCGCCAGCAGTCGGACAGACTACAATGAGCAGTTCTTC.